The TCR beta chain described here comes from a study of blood T cell repertoires in COVID-19. At the level of the study: The cDNA or gDNA used as material had been derived from T cells, B-cell-depleted T cells, or PBMCs.

Per germline, CDR1 MNHEY and CDR2 SMNVEV (reference sequence). CDR3 length equals 15 residues. Germline trimming cut 1 base from V and 5 bases from J; bases unmatched to any gene: 5. Source study methods: Counts of nucleated cells, estimated from reference gene primer amplification, were obtained. Some clones are missing from TCRdb's copy, which holds only in-frame ones; the method was immunoSEQ multiplex PCR. For V, J and clone size, that table is used; D and trimming come from the DNA. The sample has tens of thousands of clones, around nine tenths seen once. This chain uses TRBV27 with TRBJ2-5; 9 nucleotides align to TRBD1. The origin of this receptor is a man aged 80 or over with acute or convalescent COVID-19. Sequencing used peripheral blood. This CDR3 is CASSLFGTGTETQYF. The DNA for the CDR3 is TGTGCCAGCAGTTTATTTGGGACAGGGACGGAGACCCAGTACTTC.